These T cell receptor beta chains were read from a single sample in a study of blood T cell repertoires in COVID-19. Assay used: immunoSEQ multiplex PCR; TCRdb lists only in-frame clones, some missing. The profile shows over 60,000 clones, 80% to 90% of them singletons. What was sequenced was peripheral blood. These receptors all come from a man older than 75 with acute or convalescent COVID-19. Each CDR3 is given with its conserved first and last residue. Fields, in order: V gene, J gene, D gene, clone size, CDR3 DNA, CDR3 protein. A D gene is named only where the DNA matches it firmly. Clone size is shown for a subset of rows, as once, few, many or a class of expanded clone.

TRBV1,TRBJ2-1,NA,NA,TGCACCAGCAGCCCTCGGGTAGCGGGGGGGCAGGGCAATGAGCAGTTCTTC,CTSSPRVAGGQGNEQFF
TRBV25-1,TRBJ1-4,NA,NA,TGTGCCAGCAGCCTACTTCAGGGAGGGTCTAATGAAAAACTGTTTTTT,CASSLLQGGSNEKLFF
TRBV15,TRBJ1-2,TRBD1,NA,TGTGCCACCAGCATAGGACAGGGGGGAGGTGGCTACACCTTC,CATSIGQGGGGYTF
TRBV7-6,TRBJ2-2,TRBD2,NA,TGTGCCAGCAGCCGAACTAGCGGGGACAACACCGGGGAGCTGTTTTTT,CASSRTSGDNTGELFF
TRBV10-3,TRBJ2-7,TRBD1,NA,TGTGCCATCAGTGAGTCGGGGGCAGGGGGCTACGAGCAGTACTTC,CAISESGAGGYEQYF
TRBV5-1,TRBJ2-3,TRBD1,NA,TGCGCCAGCAGCTTCGGACAGGGGGCGAATACGCAGTATTTT,CASSFGQGANTQYF
TRBV15,TRBJ2-7,NA,NA,TGTGCCACCAGCAGACCTTACTCCTACGAGCAGTACTTC,CATSRPYSYEQYF
TRBV7-2,TRBJ2-7,TRBD2,NA,TGTGCCAGCAGCCGTTCTAGCGGGGGGGGGTACGAGCAGTACTTC,CASSRSSGGGYEQYF
TRBV5-1,TRBJ1-2,TRBD1,NA,TGCGCCAGCAGCCCCGGGACAGGGTTCTATGGCTACACCTTC,CASSPGTGFYGYTF
TRBV6-5,TRBJ1-4,TRBD1,NA,TGTGCCAGCAGCGTAACAGGGGGGGAAAATGAAAAACTGTTTTTT,CASSVTGGENEKLFF
TRBV4-1,TRBJ1-2,TRBD1,NA,TGCGCCAGCAGCCAAGATAATTACGGGACAGGGGCATGGTATGGCTACACCTTC,CASSQDNYGTGAWYGYTF
TRBV21-1,TRBJ2-7,NA,NA,TGTGCCAGCAGCACCGACAGGGGCGGGGGCTACGAGCAGTACTTC,CASSTDRGGGYEQYF
TRBV4-2,TRBJ2-5,TRBD2,NA,TGTGCCAGCAGCCAAACGAGCGGGGGGGCCGAGACCCAGTACTTC,CASSQTSGGAETQYF
TRBV24-1,TRBJ1-2,NA,NA,TGTGCCACCAGTGATCCCGGGGCTAACTATGGCTACACCTTC,CATSDPGANYGYTF
TRBV9,TRBJ2-3,NA,NA,TGTGCCAGCAGCGTAGTTACTAGCCCGACAGATACGCAGTATTTT,CASSVVTSPTDTQYF
TRBV5-1,TRBJ1-4,NA,once,TGCGCCAGCAGCTTGGCCGGACAGTCAACTAATGAAAAACTGTTTTTT,CASSLAGQSTNEKLFF
TRBV30,TRBJ1-5,NA,NA,TGTGCCTGGGCTCGACAGGAGGATCAGCCCCAGCATTTT,CAWARQEDQPQHF
TRBV6-2/TRBV6-3,TRBJ2-7,NA,NA,TGTGCCAGCAGTTACCCTGTCTCCGAGCAGTACTTC,CASSYPVSEQYF
TRBV6-6,TRBJ2-7,TRBD1,NA,TGTGCCAGCAGTTACTCACAGGGGGACGCAGTGCAGTACTTC,CASSYSQGDAVQYF
TRBV7-8,TRBJ1-4,NA,NA,TGTGCCAGCAGCTTAGAACCCCCGGTAGAAAAACTGTTTTTT,CASSLEPPVEKLFF
TRBV12-3/TRBV12-4,TRBJ2-4,TRBD2,NA,TGTGCCAGCAGCCCCAGCGGGGGAAACATTCAGTACTTC,CASSPSGGNIQYF
TRBV6-1,TRBJ1-1,NA,NA,TGTGCCAGCAGTGAGAGGAGGGACACTGAAGCTTTCTTT,CASSERRDTEAFF
TRBV5-1,TRBJ2-2,TRBD2,NA,TGCGCCAGCAGCTTAGACGGGGGGGACGTCGGGGAGCTGTTTTTT,CASSLDGGDVGELFF
TRBV9,TRBJ1-3,NA,once,TGTGCCAGGAGGAAGAGCTCTGGAAACACCATATATTTT,CARRKSSGNTIYF
TRBV21-1,TRBJ1-2,NA,NA,TGTGCCAGCAGCAAAGCGGGTCTAGCTAACTATGGCTACACCTTC,CASSKAGLANYGYTF
TRBV6-1,TRBJ1-2,TRBD1,few,TGTGCCAGCAGTGAAGGGACAGGGAACTATGGCTACACCTTC,CASSEGTGNYGYTF
TRBV6-5,TRBJ1-4,NA,NA,TGTGCCAGCAGTTATTCCCCTCATGAAAAACTGTTTTTT,CASSYSPHEKLFF
TRBV3-1/TRBV3-2,TRBJ2-7,TRBD1,NA,TGTGCCAGCAGCCAAGCCAGGGGGACAGTGAGCTCCTACGAGCAGTACTTC,CASSQARGTVSSYEQYF
TRBV9,TRBJ2-7,NA,NA,TGTGCCAGCAGCGAGGGAGCCATAGGGGGGGGCGAGCAGTACTTC,CASSEGAIGGGEQYF
TRBV6-5,TRBJ1-3,NA,NA,TGTGCCAGCAGTCTGGGGGGGGCTGGAAACACCATATATTTT,CASSLGGAGNTIYF
TRBV19,TRBJ1-2,NA,NA,TGTGCCAGTAGTAGAGGTGCGACAGCGAACCTTAACTATGGCTACACCTTC,CASSRGATANLNYGYTF
TRBV12-3/TRBV12-4,TRBJ1-6,NA,few,TGTGCCAGCAGTTTAGAAGCGAATTCACCCCTCCACTTT,CASSLEANSPLHF